The 21 T cell receptor beta chains reported below all come from one sample, sequenced in a study of human T cells and chemical hapten exposure. The time point is: pre-sensitization, week 0. Treatment described: therapeutic diphenylcyclopropenone sensitization with weekly scalp DPC. Using its own MiXCR run on the RACE reads, TCRdb lists one record per CDR3 protein. The repertoire holds approximately 260,000 distinct CDR3 sequences, with approximately 8% as singletons. Sequencing used whole blood, obtained in connection with sensitization to the hapten diphenylcyclopropenone (DPC). These receptors were collected from a man aged 18 to 29 with alopecia areata. Some clones in this sample may be carry-over from other donors' samples.

V usage is TRBV6-1 and J usage is TRBJ2-3; a weak D match, TRBD1 (5 bases). Deletions cut 2 bases from V and 0 bases from J, with 9 bases between. Germline assignment: CDR1 MNHNS and CDR2 SASEGT. CDR3 size: 15 residues. In DNA, the CDR3 is TGTGCCAGCAGTGAATGGACAACTAGCACAGATACGCAGTATTTT. Encoded protein: CASSEWTTSTDTQYF.

This clonotype was counted a few times. V usage is TRBV18 and J usage is TRBJ1-1; no clear D. The CDR3 spans 14 residues. Germline assignment: CDR1 KGHSH and CDR2 LQKENI. Trimming cost V 3 bases and J 5 bases, with 13 bases left between them. The CDR3 bases are TGTGCCAGCTCACCGCCGGGCCTACGGACTGAAGCTTTCTTT. Encoded protein: CASSPPGLRTEAFF.

This rearrangement joins TRBV20-1 to TRBJ2-5; no clear D gene. The V gene's germline CDR1 is DFQATT and CDR2 SNEGSKA (reference sequence). The CDR3 sequence is 16 residues long. The germline V and J ends were trimmed by 1 base and 5 bases, with 20 bases remaining between them. CDR3 sequence reads: CSARGAGQEMMETQYF. As DNA, the CDR3 is TGCAGTGCTAGAGGGGCCGGCCAGGAGATGATGGAGACCCAGTACTTC.

This chain links TRBV2 with TRBJ1-1; D not resolved. The CDR3 spans 8 residues. V lost 7 bases, J lost 11 bases, and 5 bases lay in between. Germline values: CDR1 SNHLY, CDR2 FYNNEI. The CDR3: CASKAAFF. The CDR3 nucleotides are TGTGCCAGCAAGGCGGCTTTCTTT.

Only a few counts were recorded for this clonotype. The chain couples TRBV7-3 to TRBJ2-5; D not certain. Germline V lookup: CDR1 SGHTA, CDR2 FQGTGA. V was pared by 3 bases and J by 1 base, with 9 bases between. CDR3 length: 14 amino acids. The CDR3 loop is CASSLLSVQETQYF. CDR3 bases: TGTGCCAGCAGCTTGCTTTCAGTCCAAGAGACCCAGTACTTC.

This clonotype was counted at least ten times. The chain carries TRBV5-1 and TRBJ1-4; D not resolved. The CDR3 is 14 amino acids. The germline CDR1 and CDR2 sequences are SGHRS and YFSETQ. The V end lost 0 bases, the J end lost 7 bases, and 10 bases lay between the germline ends. The CDR3 region is CASSLDGIREKLFF. The CDR3 DNA reads TGCGCCAGCAGCTTGGACGGGATACGTGAAAAACTGTTTTTT.

This clonotype has more than one count but fewer than ten. This CDR3 is CASSVDRGLAYNEQFF. In DNA form, the CDR3 reads TGCGCCAGCAGTGTTGACAGAGGACTAGCCTACAATGAGCAGTTCTTC. The chain uses TRBV10-1 and TRBJ2-1, with TRBD2 matching over 7 bases. Germline values: CDR1 WNHNN, CDR2 SYGVQD (reference sequence). The ends lost 4 bases at V and 2 bases at J; junction bases unmatched: 8. This CDR3 has 16 residues.

This clonotype was counted many times. The chain uses TRBV6-5 and TRBJ2-7; D not resolved. Trimming left V 8 bases short and J 6 bases short, with 14 bases between. This CDR3 spans 12 amino acids. CDR1 and CDR2 (germline): MNHEY, SVGAGI. CDR3 region: CASFGVWGEQYF. In DNA form, the CDR3 reads TGTGCCAGCTTTGGGGTCTGGGGCGAGCAGTACTTC.

In its sample, this clonotype was seen a few times. The V gene is TRBV6-5, the J gene TRBJ1-2; TRBD1 might be the D (6 bases). The CDR3 runs to 18 residues. Trimming shortened V by 4 bases and J by 0 bases, and 21 bases separated the two germline ends. Per the germline V gene, CDR1 is MNHEY and CDR2 is SVGAGI. The CDR3 protein is CASSWAGQTSRANYGYTF. DNA for the CDR3: TGTGCCAGCAGTTGGGCCGGACAGACTTCGAGAGCTAACTATGGCTACACCTTC.

The rearrangement joins TRBV6-5 to TRBJ1-6, with D perhaps TRBD1 (6 bases). Trimming left V 2 bases short and J 6 bases short, with 11 bases between. Germline CDR1 reads MNHEY; CDR2 reads SVGAGI. The CDR3 extends over 15 amino acids. The CDR3 DNA reads as TGTGCCAGCAGTTACGATGGGGGGCTTAATTCACCCCTCCACTTT. Translation: CASSYDGGLNSPLHF.

The V and J genes are TRBV29-1 and TRBJ1-1, with a possible D match to TRBD1 (6 bases). The germline V and J ends were trimmed by 7 bases and 1 base, with 10 bases remaining between them. CDR1 is SQVTM, CDR2 ANQGSEA, per germline. This CDR3 contains 12 residues. CDR3 DNA sequence: TGCAGCGGGGGGCTTTCGAACACTGAAGCTTTCTTT. Protein: CSGGLSNTEAFF.

In this sample, this clonotype turned up many times. V usage is TRBV20-1 and J usage is TRBJ2-1, with D possibly being TRBD1 or TRBD2 (5 bases each). V was cut by 0 bases and J by 9 bases, with 18 bases left in between. Germline CDR1 DFQATT, CDR2 SNEGSKA (reference sequence). The CDR3 is made up of 15 amino acids. Written as DNA, the CDR3 is TGCAGTGCTAGAGATGGGACGGGCTCTGGTCTTGAGCAGTTCTTC. This encodes CSARDGTGSGLEQFF.

The sample holds one count of this clonotype. The chain joins TRBV2 to TRBJ1-1; D gene uncertain. V was pared by 5 bases and J by 5 bases, with 12 bases between. Germline CDR1 is SNHLY and CDR2 is FYNNEI. The CDR3 spans 13 residues. The CDR3 protein is CASSPSGETEAFF. The CDR3 nucleotides read TGTGCCAGCAGTCCTTCCGGGGAAACTGAAGCTTTCTTT.

The V and J genes are TRBV4-3 and TRBJ2-5, with a possible D match to TRBD2 (6 bases). Trimming pared 1 base from V and 5 bases from J, leaving 8 bases between. CDR3 length: 13 residues. The germline gives CDR1 LGHNA, CDR2 YSLEER. CDR3: CASSQVGLETQYF. The DNA for the CDR3 is TGCGCCAGCAGCCAAGTGGGACTTGAGACCCAGTACTTC.

V and J are TRBV7-9 and TRBJ1-5; possibly TRBD1 for D (5 bases). The CDR3 is 14 amino acids. V lost 3 bases, J lost 4 bases, and 10 bases lay in between. CDR1 is SEHNR and CDR2 is FQNEAQ in the germline V gene (reference sequence). This CDR3 reads CASSLAGMNQPQHF. CDR3 DNA sequence: TGTGCCAGCAGCTTGGCAGGGATGAATCAGCCCCAGCATTTT.

J is TRBJ1-1 and V is TRBV27; no firm D call. Trimming left V 4 bases short and J 0 bases short, with 15 bases between. The CDR3 covers 16 residues. The V gene's germline CDR1 is MNHEY and CDR2 SMNVEV (reference sequence). The CDR3 loop reads CASSSNTRLMNTEAFF. The CDR3 bases are TGTGCCAGCAGTTCTAACACCAGATTGATGAACACTGAAGCTTTCTTT.

This clonotype came up many times. The J gene is TRBJ1-2, the V gene TRBV7-2; no clear D gene. V lost 5 bases to trimming and J lost 8 bases, with 6 bases between them. The CDR3 runs to 10 residues. CDR1 SGHTA and CDR2 FQGNSA come from the germline V gene. CDR3 in DNA: TGTGCCAGCAGCGGATGGGGCTACACCTTC. Protein sequence: CASSGWGYTF.

This chain joins TRBV2 and TRBJ1-5; 10 nucleotides align to TRBD1. V dropped 4 bases and J dropped 4; count of bases not matched to a gene: 4. Germline assignment: CDR1 SNHLY and CDR2 FYNNEI. The CDR3 has 15 residues. The CDR3 bases are TGTGCCAGCAGTGTCGGGACAGGGGTGAATCAGCCCCAGCATTTT. Protein: CASSVGTGVNQPQHF.

This clonotype was counted a few times. The V call is TRBV20-1, the J call TRBJ2-1; TRBD1 aligns across 8 bases. This CDR3 comprises 14 residues. Germline V gene data show CDR1 as DFQATT and CDR2 as SNEGSKA (reference sequence). J was trimmed by 5 bases and V by 6 bases; bases with no gene match: 9. The CDR3: CSATDRGPDNEQFF. Written as DNA, the CDR3 is TGCAGTGCCACCGACAGGGGCCCAGACAATGAGCAGTTCTTC.

This clonotype was counted at least ten times. V is TRBV6-4 and J is TRBJ2-3; tentatively, D is TRBD2 (5 bases). This CDR3 is 13 amino acids long. The V and J ends lost 4 bases and 1 base respectively, with 6 bases between them. Germline V lookup: CDR1 MRHNA, CDR2 SNTAGT. The CDR3 coding sequence is TGTGCCAGCAGTGTGGAGGGCACAGATACGCAGTATTTT. It is translated as CASSVEGTDTQYF.

This clonotype was seen a few times. This chain joins TRBV28 and TRBJ2-1, with D perhaps matching TRBD2 (6 bases). The CDR3 spans 16 residues. Germline lookup yields CDR1 MDHEN and CDR2 SYDVKM. V was pared by 2 bases and J by 4 bases, with 15 bases between. The CDR3 DNA reads as TGTGCCAGCAGTTTACCGGCGCGGGGAGAATACAATGAGCAGTTCTTC. Amino acid sequence: CASSLPARGEYNEQFF.